This TCR beta chain came from a study of blood T cell repertoires in COVID-19. On the study more broadly: COVID-19 samples, acute and convalescent, were from the United States, Italy and Spain. Sample material is recorded as cDNA or gDNA derived from T cells, B-cell-depleted T cells, or PBMCs.

The V gene lost 7 bases and the J gene lost 4 bases, with 16 bases spanning the gap. The CDR3 is 14 residues long. CDR1 and CDR2 (germline): SNHLY, FYNNEI. In the original processing: Using reference gene primer amplification, nucleated cell counts were estimated. Only in-frame clones appear in the TCRdb table, and some are missing; sequencing was by immunoSEQ multiplex PCR. V, J and clone size are taken as reported in that table, and D and trimming were inferred from the DNA itself. The data hold fewer than 75,000 clones, with roughly three quarters observed a single time. Sequencing was done on a sample of peripheral blood. The sequence was obtained from a man aged 60 to 75 with acute or convalescent COVID-19. V and J are TRBV2 and TRBJ1-2; tentatively, D is TRBD1 (5 bases). CDR3 sequence reads: CASTYLGASYGYTF. The CDR3 DNA is TGTGCCAGCACTTACCTTGGGGCAAGCTATGGCTACACCTTC.